These 2 T cell receptor beta chains were sequenced from one sample in a study of T cell responses to AZD1222 COVID-19 vaccine. Method: immunoSEQ multiplex PCR; TCRdb's copy keeps in-frame clones and lacks some. The sample lists about 120,000 clones, approximately 85% occurring once. The sequences come from peripheral blood, collected on day 0 of AZD1222 vaccination. These receptors all stem from an adult in good health.

This clone came up a few times. V is TRBV28 and J is TRBJ2-7; 10 nucleotides line up with TRBD2. After removal of 4 bases from V and 4 bases from J, the junction contained 1 base not matched to a gene. From germline, CDR1 is MDHEN and CDR2 SYDVKM. CDR3 length: 13 amino acids. This chain's CDR3 is CASSSTSGYEQYF. The CDR3 DNA reads TGTGCCAGCAGTTCGACTAGCGGGTACGAGCAGTACTTC.

This clone showed up just a few times. The chain is built from TRBV28 and TRBJ2-7, with TRBD2 matching over 9 bases. With 0 bases clipped from V and 6 bases from J, the junction kept 12 bases outside the gene matches. There are 17 residues in the CDR3. Germline V gives CDR1 MDHEN, CDR2 SYDVKM. The CDR3 here is CASSLWGLAGGPGEQYF. In DNA form, the CDR3 reads TGTGCCAGCAGTTTATGGGGCCTGGCGGGAGGGCCGGGCGAGCAGTACTTC.